The 7 T cell receptor beta chains presented below share a single source sample, sequenced in a study of patients and donors after allogeneic stem cell transplantation. TCRdb reanalysed the RT-PCR reads using MiXCR and keeps one entry per CDR3 protein. The table has 200,000 to 250,000 distinct CDR3 sequences, roughly 13% seen once. The source material was blood, either unsorted or a sorted T cell fraction (not recorded which). These receptors were taken from a human donor who was either an allogeneic HSCT recipient or a stem cell or donor lymphocyte infusion donor (not recorded which). It is not recorded whose cells these are; they may come from a transplant donor.

With regard to this clonotype: One junction end does not reproduce the germline sequence, and a read error may be involved. CDR3 in amino acids: CASSPYVGGRDF. DNA of the CDR3: TGTGCCAGCAGCCCATACGTGGGGGGCCGGGACTTC. This chain uses TRBV5-8 with TRBJ2-7; the D gene could be TRBD1 or TRBD2 (6 bases each). Germline values: CDR1 SGHTS, CDR2 YDEGEE. The CDR3 extends over 12 amino acids.

This chain joins TRBV6-5 and TRBJ2-7; 9 bases fit TRBD1. The trim removed 4 bases at V and 3 bases at J, leaving 16 bases unmatched. CDR3 size: 18 residues. Germline CDR1 and CDR2: MNHEY and SVGAGI. CDR3 in DNA: TGTGCCAGCAGTTTAACACTTACAGGGGGCCCTACCCTCTACGAGCAGTACTTC. Translation gives CASSLTLTGGPTLYEQYF.

V is TRBV12-3 or TRBV12-4 and J is TRBJ1-3, with D perhaps matching TRBD1 (5 bases). This CDR3 has 14 residues. Between the trimmed V and J ends, which lost 3 bases and 2 bases, there was a span of 8 bases. CDR3 nucleotide sequence: TGTGCCAGCAGTTTGTGGGGGACTGGAAACACCATATATTTT. Encoded protein: CASSLWGTGNTIYF.

V usage is TRBV7-2 and J usage is TRBJ1-2; weak D call: TRBD1 (6 bases). CDR3 length: 13 residues. Germline V gives CDR1 SGHTA, CDR2 FQGNSA. Deletions cut 6 bases from V and 7 bases from J, with 15 bases between. CDR3 protein: CASSSKGGLGYTF. CDR3 nucleotides: TGTGCCAGCAGTTCCAAGGGGGGGCTTGGCTACACCTTC.

This clonotype was seen a few times. The gene calls are TRBV3-1 and TRBJ2-4; tentatively, D is TRBD2 (6 bases). Trimming left V 1 base short and J 0 bases short, with 19 bases between. The CDR3 runs 19 residues. Germline V CDR1 and CDR2: LGHDT, YNNKEL (reference sequence). The CDR3 protein is CASSQATRASGLAKNIQYF. The CDR3 DNA sequence: TGTGCCAGCAGCCAAGCCACAAGAGCAAGCGGGCTAGCCAAAAACATTCAGTACTTC.

This clonotype occurred a few times. The V call is TRBV6-1, the J call TRBJ1-5, with D possibly matching TRBD1 (5 bases). From germline, CDR1 is MNHNS and CDR2 SASEGT. The CDR3 totals 16 residues. Trimming removed 4 bases at V and 6 bases at J, with 19 bases between. The chain's CDR3 is CASSGRDSNIPQPQHF. CDR3 coding DNA: TGTGCCAGCAGTGGTAGGGACTCAAATATCCCTCAGCCCCAGCATTTT.

This clonotype was seen ten or more times. The V call is TRBV6-4, the J call TRBJ1-6; D gene ambiguous. CDR3 size: 14 residues. The V end was cut by 0 bases, the J end by 7 bases, with 7 bases between. Looked up from germline, CDR1 is MRHNA and CDR2 is SNTAGT. The CDR3 region is CASSDSLGNSPLHF. The CDR3 region has the DNA TGTGCCAGCAGTGACTCCCTAGGGAATTCACCCCTCCACTTT.